These 5 T cell receptor beta chains were sequenced from one sample in a study of T cells in Graves' hyperthyroidism and ophthalmopathy. RNA transcripts were the template for amplifying TCR beta CDR3 regions. First-round RT-PCR targeting the TCR CDR3 was performed with the HTBI primer set. TCRdb analysed the multiplex PCR reads with MiXCR anew, one entry per CDR3 protein. The sample holds around 340,000 distinct CDR3 sequences, about 14% seen once. Sequencing was performed on blood. Receptors were obtained from a woman aged 25 to 39 with Graves' hyperthyroidism.

This clonotype has a handful of counts. V and J are TRBV25-1 and TRBJ2-5, with D perhaps being TRBD1 or TRBD2 (5 bases each). Germline loops: CDR1 MGHDK, CDR2 SYGVNS. The V gene lost 3 bases and the J gene lost 1 base, with 9 bases spanning the gap. The CDR3 is made up of 14 amino acids. For the CDR3, the DNA is TGTGCCAGCAGTGACTGGGACGGCCAAGAGACCCAGTACTTC. Protein: CASSDWDGQETQYF.

This clonotype was seen only a few times. The V call is TRBV28, the J call TRBJ2-7; D might be TRBD1 (5 bases). CDR3 length: 14 residues. V lost 2 bases to trimming and J lost 1 base, with 9 bases between them. Germline lookup yields CDR1 MDHEN and CDR2 SYDVKM. The chain's CDR3 is CASSLPAGSYEQYF. As DNA, the CDR3 is TGTGCCAGCAGTTTACCCGCAGGGTCCTACGAGCAGTACTTC.

This clonotype turned up a few times. The CDR3 protein is CASSIGGRKETQYF. The DNA of the CDR3 is TGTGCCAGTAGTATTGGAGGACGGAAAGAGACCCAGTACTTC. The rearrangement uses TRBV19 and TRBJ2-5, with D possibly being TRBD2 (5 bases). In germline, CDR1 is LNHDA, CDR2 SQIVND (reference sequence). CDR3 length: 14 residues. The V end lost 3 bases, the J end lost 3 bases, and 11 bases lay between the germline ends.

V usage is TRBV7-9 and J usage is TRBJ1-2; D unresolved. V lost 1 base, J lost 8 bases, and 8 bases lay in between. CDR3 length equals 12 residues. The germline gives CDR1 SEHNR, CDR2 FQNEAQ (reference sequence). This CDR3 is CASSLGAEGYTF. In DNA, the CDR3 is TGTGCCAGCAGCTTAGGGGCGGAGGGCTACACCTTC.

This clonotype was observed at least ten times. The chain combines TRBV10-3 with TRBJ1-1, with D unresolved. This CDR3 spans 14 amino acids. CDR1 is ENHRY, CDR2 SYGVKD, per germline. V lost 4 bases, J lost 7 bases, and 16 bases lay in between. Here the CDR3 DNA reads TGTGCCATCAGTGGCAGCCAGCGCGGGTTTGAAGCTTTCTTT. This encodes CAISGSQRGFEAFF.